This T cell receptor (beta chain) came from a study of shared clonotypes between healthy human individuals. Study-wide context: A couple of women and a few men aged 18 to 49 made up the donors.

CD45RO negativity and positive selection for CCR7 defined naive CD8 cells, a population that excluded terminally differentiated effector memory CD45RA+ cells. V was cut by 0 bases and J by 7 bases, with 6 bases left in between. The CDR3 totals 13 residues. The germline gives CDR1 LGHNT, CDR2 FRNRAP. Produced via immunoSEQ multiplex PCR; TCRdb's table is partial and in-frame only. The data contain around 2.1 million clones, just over 90% of them singletons. Sample: naive CD8+ T cells from PBMCs. The clonotype was recovered from a man younger than 35 in good health. Some clones in this sample may be carry-over from other donors' samples. The chain combines TRBV12-5 with TRBJ2-2, with D uncertain. Here the CDR3 DNA reads TGTGCTAGTGGTTTGGTAGTCGGCGGGGAGCTGTTTTTT. Translating gives CASGLVVGGELFF.